This TCR beta chain was profiled in a study of CD8+CD57+ T cells in acquired aplastic anemia. Whole-study context: Mean DNA quantity obtained from sorted CD4+ and CD8+ cells was 2.5 to 4 ug. Where healthy donors were concerned, CD4+ cells averaged about 10 million reads.

Trimming pared 8 bases from V and 2 bases from J, leaving 18 bases between. CDR3 length equals 14 residues. Germline lookup yields CDR1 SQVTM and CDR2 ANQGSEA. About this clonotype itself: Its specificity is unknown.

The template used for profiling TCR beta VDJ and CDR3 was genomic DNA. One entry per CDR3 protein results from TCRdb running MiXCR on the reads. The sample lists 200,000 to 250,000 distinct CDR3 sequences; around 63% were seen once. The study's findings and limits: Statistical testing detected no significant gap in CD8+ Simpson's diversity between patients and controls. Between patients and controls, roughly 29 CD8+ CDR3 sequences were found in common.

The sample was sorted CD4+, CD8+, or CD8+CD57+ T cells (not recorded which) from PBMCs. V and J are TRBV29-1 and TRBJ2-5; the D gene is possibly TRBD2 (5 bases). This clonotype was sampled from a human donor in good health. CDR3 amino acids: CSWEWAGGQETQYF. CDR3 DNA sequence: TGCAGCTGGGAATGGGCGGGCGGGCAAGAGACCCAGTACTTC.